The T cell receptor beta chain under discussion was sequenced for a study of blood T cell repertoires in COVID-19. Trimming pared 7 bases from V and 7 bases from J, leaving 16 bases between. The length of the CDR3 is 13 residues. The assay was immunoSEQ multiplex PCR, and TCRdb's table has in-frame clones only and misses some. The data contain fewer than 150,000 clones, just over 70% of them singletons. The V and J genes are TRBV12-3 or TRBV12-4 and TRBJ2-5, with D possibly TRBD2 on 6 matching bases. The sequence came from a human donor with acute or convalescent COVID-19. The donor label of this sample is uncertain. Input material: peripheral blood. CDR3: CASTPAGRGTQYF. CDR3 DNA: TGTGCCAGCACCCCAGCTGGGCGGGGGACCCAGTACTTC.